The present TCR beta chain was sequenced within a study of OX40 agonist ivuxolimab in advanced cancers. Study context: Males comprised approximately 84% of the group, whose mean age was about 61 years (range about 20 to 79).

Assay: immunoSEQ multiplex PCR; the TCRdb copy retains only in-frame clones and omits some. The sample includes under 70,000 clones, approximately 84% of them seen just once. Whole-study results and caveats: CD8+ T cells averaged more expanded clones than CD4+. At doses 0.1 to 3.0 mg/kg, CD4+ and CD8+ clones expanded.

The V gene lost 2 bases and the J gene lost 4 bases, with 13 bases spanning the gap. CDR1 and CDR2 (germline): KGHSH, LQKENI. This CDR3 is 15 amino acids long. This clone was observed a single time. As yet, its antigen is unknown. Samples were taken at baseline and on day 1 of cycles 4 and 7. The specimen was CD4+ or CD8+ T cells sorted from blood, collected in a trial of the OX40 agonist ivuxolimab. The chain combines TRBV18 with TRBJ2-3; D is possibly TRBD1 or TRBD2 (6 bases each). The receptor was isolated from an adult with an advanced solid tumor such as melanoma, head and neck, liver or kidney cancer. CDR3 protein: CASSPLMGGADTQYF. DNA for the CDR3: TGTGCCAGCTCACCATTGATGGGGGGCGCAGATACGCAGTATTTT.